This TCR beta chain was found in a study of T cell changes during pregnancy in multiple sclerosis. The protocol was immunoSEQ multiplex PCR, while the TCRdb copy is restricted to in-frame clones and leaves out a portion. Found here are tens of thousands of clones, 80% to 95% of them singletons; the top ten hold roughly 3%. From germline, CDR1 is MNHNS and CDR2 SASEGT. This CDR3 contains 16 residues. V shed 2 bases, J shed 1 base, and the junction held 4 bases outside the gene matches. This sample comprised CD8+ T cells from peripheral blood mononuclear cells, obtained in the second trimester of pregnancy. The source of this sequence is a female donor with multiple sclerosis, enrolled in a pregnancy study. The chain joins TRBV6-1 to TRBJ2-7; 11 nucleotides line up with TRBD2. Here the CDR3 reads CASSEFIAGGSYEQYF. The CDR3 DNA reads TGTGCCAGCAGTGAATTTATAGCGGGAGGGTCCTACGAGCAGTACTTC.